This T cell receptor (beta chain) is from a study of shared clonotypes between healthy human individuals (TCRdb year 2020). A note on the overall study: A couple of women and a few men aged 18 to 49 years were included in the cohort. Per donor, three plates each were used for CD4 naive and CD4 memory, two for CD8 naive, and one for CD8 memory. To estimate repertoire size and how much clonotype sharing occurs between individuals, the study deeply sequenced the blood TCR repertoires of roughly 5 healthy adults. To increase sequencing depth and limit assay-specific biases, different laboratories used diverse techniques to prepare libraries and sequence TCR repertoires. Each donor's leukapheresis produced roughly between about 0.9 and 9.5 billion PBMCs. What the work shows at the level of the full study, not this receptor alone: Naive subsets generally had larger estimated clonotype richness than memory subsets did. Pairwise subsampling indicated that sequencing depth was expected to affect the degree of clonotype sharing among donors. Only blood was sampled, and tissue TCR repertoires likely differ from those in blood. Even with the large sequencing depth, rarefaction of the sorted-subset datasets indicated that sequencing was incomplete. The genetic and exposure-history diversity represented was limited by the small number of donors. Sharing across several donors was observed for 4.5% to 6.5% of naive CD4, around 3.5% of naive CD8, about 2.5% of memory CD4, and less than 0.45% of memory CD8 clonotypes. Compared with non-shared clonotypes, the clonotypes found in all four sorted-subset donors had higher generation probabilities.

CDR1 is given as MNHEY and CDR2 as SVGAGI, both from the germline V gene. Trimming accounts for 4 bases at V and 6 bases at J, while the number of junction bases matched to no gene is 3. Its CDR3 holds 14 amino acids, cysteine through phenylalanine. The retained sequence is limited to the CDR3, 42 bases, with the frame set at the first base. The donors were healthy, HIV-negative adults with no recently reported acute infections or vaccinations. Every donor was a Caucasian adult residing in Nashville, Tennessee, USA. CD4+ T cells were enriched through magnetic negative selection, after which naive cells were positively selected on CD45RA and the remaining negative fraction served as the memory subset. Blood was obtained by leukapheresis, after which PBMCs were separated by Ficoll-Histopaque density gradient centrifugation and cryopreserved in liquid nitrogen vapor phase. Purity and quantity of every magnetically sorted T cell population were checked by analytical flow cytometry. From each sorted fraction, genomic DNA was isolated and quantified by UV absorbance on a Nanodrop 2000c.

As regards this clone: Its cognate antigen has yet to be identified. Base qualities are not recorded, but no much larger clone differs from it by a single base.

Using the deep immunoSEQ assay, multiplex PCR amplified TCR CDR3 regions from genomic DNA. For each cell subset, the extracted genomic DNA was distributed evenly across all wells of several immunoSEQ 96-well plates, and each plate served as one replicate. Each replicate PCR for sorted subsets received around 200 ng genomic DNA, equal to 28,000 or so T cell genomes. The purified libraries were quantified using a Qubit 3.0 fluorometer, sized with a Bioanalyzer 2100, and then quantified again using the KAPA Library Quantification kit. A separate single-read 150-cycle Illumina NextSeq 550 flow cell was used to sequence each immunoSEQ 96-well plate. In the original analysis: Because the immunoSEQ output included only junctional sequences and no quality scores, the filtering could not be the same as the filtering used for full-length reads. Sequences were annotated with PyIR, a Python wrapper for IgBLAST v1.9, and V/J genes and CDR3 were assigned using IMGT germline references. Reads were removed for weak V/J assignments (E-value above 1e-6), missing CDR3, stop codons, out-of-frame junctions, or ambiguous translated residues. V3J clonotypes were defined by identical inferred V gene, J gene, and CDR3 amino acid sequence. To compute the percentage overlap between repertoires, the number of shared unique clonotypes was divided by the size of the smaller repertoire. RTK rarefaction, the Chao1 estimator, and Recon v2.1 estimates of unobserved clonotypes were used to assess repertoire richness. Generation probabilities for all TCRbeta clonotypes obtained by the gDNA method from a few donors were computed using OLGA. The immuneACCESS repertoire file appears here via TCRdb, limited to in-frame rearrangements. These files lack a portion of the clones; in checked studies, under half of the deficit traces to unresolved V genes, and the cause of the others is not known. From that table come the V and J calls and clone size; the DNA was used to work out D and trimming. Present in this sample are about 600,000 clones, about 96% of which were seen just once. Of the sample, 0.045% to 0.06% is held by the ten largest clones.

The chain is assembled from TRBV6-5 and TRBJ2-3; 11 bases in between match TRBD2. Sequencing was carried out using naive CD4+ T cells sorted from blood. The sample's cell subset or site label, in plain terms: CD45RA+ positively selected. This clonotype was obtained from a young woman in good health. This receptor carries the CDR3 CASSSLAGGDTQYF. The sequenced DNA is TGTGCCAGCAGTTCGCTAGCGGGAGGCGATACGCAGTATTTT.